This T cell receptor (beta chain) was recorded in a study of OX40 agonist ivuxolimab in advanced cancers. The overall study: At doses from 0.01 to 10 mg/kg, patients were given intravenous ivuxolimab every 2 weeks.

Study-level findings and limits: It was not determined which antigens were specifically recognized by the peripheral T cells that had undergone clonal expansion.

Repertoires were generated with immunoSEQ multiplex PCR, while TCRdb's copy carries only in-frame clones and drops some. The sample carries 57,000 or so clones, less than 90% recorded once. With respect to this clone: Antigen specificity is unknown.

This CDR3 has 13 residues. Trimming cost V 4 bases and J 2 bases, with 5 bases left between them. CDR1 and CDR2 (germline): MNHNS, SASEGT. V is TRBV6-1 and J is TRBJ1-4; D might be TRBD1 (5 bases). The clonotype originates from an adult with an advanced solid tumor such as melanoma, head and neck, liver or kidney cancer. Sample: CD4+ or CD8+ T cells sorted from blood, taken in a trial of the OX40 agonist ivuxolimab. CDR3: CASSGQTNEKLFF. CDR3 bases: TGTGCCAGCAGTGGACAGACTAATGAAAAACTGTTTTTT.